This T cell receptor beta chain was identified during a study of T-cell memory formation after mild COVID-19. CDR1 and CDR2 (germline): SGHRS, YFSETQ. Trimming pared 4 bases from V and 3 bases from J, leaving 14 bases between. The CDR3 extends over 15 amino acids. Findings of the study overall: Unconfirmed was the SARS-CoV-2 specificity of second-wave clones that peaked on day 37. Within pre-infection memory, some responding clones were found, suggesting cross-reactive memory joined. Mostly located in CM and EM were contracting CD4+ clones, with contracting CD8+ clones located in EMRA.

Of note for this clonotype: Antigen: not known.

TCRdb fed the 5' RACE reads into MiXCR, producing one record per CDR3 protein. The sample carries roughly 190,000 distinct CDR3 sequences, about 17% recorded once. The chain uses TRBV5-1 and TRBJ2-1, with D possibly matching TRBD1 (7 bases). Sequencing was performed on PBMCs or a T cell subset sorted from them (not recorded which). This TCR was recovered from an adult woman who had mild COVID-19 (a few samples of this study predate the infection). Cell type and time point are not known. The CDR3 DNA reads as TGCGCCAGCAGCCCGGAGGGGACAGTCTACAATGAGCAGTTCTTC. It yields the protein CASSPEGTVYNEQFF.